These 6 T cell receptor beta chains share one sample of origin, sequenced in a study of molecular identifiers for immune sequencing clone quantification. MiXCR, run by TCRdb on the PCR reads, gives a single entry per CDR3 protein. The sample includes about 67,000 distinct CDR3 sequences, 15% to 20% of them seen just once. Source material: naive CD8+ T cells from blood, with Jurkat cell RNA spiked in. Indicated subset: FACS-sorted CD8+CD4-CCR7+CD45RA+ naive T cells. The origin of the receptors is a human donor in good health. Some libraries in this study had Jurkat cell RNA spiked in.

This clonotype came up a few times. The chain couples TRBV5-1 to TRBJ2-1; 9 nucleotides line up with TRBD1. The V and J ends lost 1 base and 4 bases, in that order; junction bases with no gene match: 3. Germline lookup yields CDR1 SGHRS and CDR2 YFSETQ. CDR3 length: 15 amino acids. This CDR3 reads CASSLTGGRYNEQFF. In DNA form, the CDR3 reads TGCGCCAGCAGCTTGACAGGGGGCCGATACAATGAGCAGTTCTTC. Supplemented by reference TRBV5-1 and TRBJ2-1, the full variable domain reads KAGVTQTPRYLIKTRGQQVTLSCSPISGHRSVSWYQQTPGQGLQFLFEYFSETQRNKGNFPGRFSGRQFSNSRSEMNVSTLELGDSALYLCASSLTGGRYNEQFFGPGTRLTVL.

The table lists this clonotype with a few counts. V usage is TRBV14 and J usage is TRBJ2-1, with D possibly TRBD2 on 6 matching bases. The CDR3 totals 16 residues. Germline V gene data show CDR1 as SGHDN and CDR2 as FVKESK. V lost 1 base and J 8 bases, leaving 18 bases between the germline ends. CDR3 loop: CASSQVTGVAVHEQFF. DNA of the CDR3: TGTGCCAGCAGCCAAGTAACGGGAGTCGCGGTACATGAGCAGTTCTTC.

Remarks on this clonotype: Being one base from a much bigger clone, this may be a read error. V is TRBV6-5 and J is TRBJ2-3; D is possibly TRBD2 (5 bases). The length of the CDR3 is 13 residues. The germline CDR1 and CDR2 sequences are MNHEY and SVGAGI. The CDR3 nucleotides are TGTGCCAGCAGTAACTCGGCTAGCGATACGCAGTATTTT. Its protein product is CASSNSASDTQYF.

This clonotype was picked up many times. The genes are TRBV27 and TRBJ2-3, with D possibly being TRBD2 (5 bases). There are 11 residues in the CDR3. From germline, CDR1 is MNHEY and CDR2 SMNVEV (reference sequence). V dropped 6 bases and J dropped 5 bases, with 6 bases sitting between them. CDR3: CASRRGDTQYF. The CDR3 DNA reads TGTGCCAGCAGACGGGGAGATACGCAGTATTTT.

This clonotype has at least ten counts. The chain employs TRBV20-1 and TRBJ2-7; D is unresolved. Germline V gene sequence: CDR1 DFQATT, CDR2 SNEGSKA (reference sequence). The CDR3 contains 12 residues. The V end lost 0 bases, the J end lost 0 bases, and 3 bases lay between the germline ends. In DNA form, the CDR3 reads TGCAGTGCTAGAGATAACTCCTACGAGCAGTACTTC. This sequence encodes CSARDNSYEQYF.

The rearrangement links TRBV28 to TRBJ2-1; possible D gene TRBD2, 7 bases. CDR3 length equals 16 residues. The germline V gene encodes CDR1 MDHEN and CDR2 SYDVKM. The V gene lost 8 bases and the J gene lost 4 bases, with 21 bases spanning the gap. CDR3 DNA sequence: TGTGCCAGCGTTAGGGGGGTGACTAGCCTGTACAATGAGCAGTTCTTC. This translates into CASVRGVTSLYNEQFF.